This T cell receptor beta chain was profiled in a study of shared clonotypes between healthy human individuals. Naive CD8 cells comprised CD45RO-negative, CCR7-positively selected cells, excluding terminally differentiated effector memory CD45RA+ cells. As handled by the study authors: Junction-only sequences produced by ImmunoSEQ had no quality scores, so filtering differed. The method was immunoSEQ multiplex PCR; TCRdb's version includes in-frame clones alone and lacks a portion of them. That table furnishes V, J and clone size, whereas the DNA furnished D and trimming. In the table there are 630,000 or so clones, more than 95% of which are singletons. Sequenced input: naive CD8+ T cells sorted from blood. The sequence was collected from a man aged 25 to 40 in good health.

The chain's CDR3 is CASRRRGPNQPQHF. For the CDR3, the DNA is TGTGCCAGCAGAAGACGTGGGCCCAATCAGCCCCAGCATTTT. V is TRBV6-1 and J is TRBJ1-5; D is undetermined. The CDR3 sequence is 14 residues long. V lost 6 bases and J lost 3, with 12 bases in between. In germline, CDR1 is MNHNS, CDR2 SASEGT.